Presented here are 27 T cell receptor beta chains from one specimen sequenced in a study of graft-versus-host responses after intestinal transplantation. Antigens of these TCRs are unknown. Repertoires were generated with immunoSEQ multiplex PCR, while TCRdb's copy carries only in-frame clones and drops some. The sample yields more than 65,000 clones, 84% seen once. Specimen: unstimulated CD4+ T cells sorted from spleen or lymph node cells, collected before transplant. The source is a human donor who was the organ donor for an intestinal transplant.

This chain connects TRBV5-5 to TRBJ2-7, with D possibly being TRBD2 (7 bases). This CDR3 has 15 residues. V shed 5 bases and J shed 3 bases, with 18 bases lying between them. Looked up from germline, CDR1 is SGHKS and CDR2 is YYEKEE (reference sequence). The CDR3 here is CASRLQIGGGYEQYV. CDR3 DNA: TGTGCCAGCAGGTTGCAAATAGGGGGGGGCTACGAGCAGTACGTC.

The chain combines TRBV4-3 with TRBJ2-2; D not certain. V was trimmed by 0 bases and J by 1 base, leaving 9 bases between them. Germline-derived CDR1 and CDR2 are LGHNA and YSLEER. The CDR3 sequence is 16 residues long. CDR3 residues: CASSQDLPVNTGELFF. In DNA, the CDR3 is TGCGCCAGCAGCCAAGATCTTCCGGTGAACACCGGGGAGCTGTTTTTT.

The rearrangement links TRBV11-2 to TRBJ2-5, with D uncertain. The V end lost 5 bases, the J end lost 4 bases, and 11 bases lay between the germline ends. The germline V gene has CDR1 SGHAT and CDR2 FQNNGV. This CDR3 region has 13 residues. The CDR3 nucleotides read TGTGCCAGCAGCCGCAGTACCGCAGAGACCCAGTACTTC. Translated, it gives CASSRSTAETQYF.

This rearrangement joins TRBV5-1 to TRBJ1-2, with unresolved D. The germline gives CDR1 SGHRS, CDR2 YFSETQ. The CDR3 has 12 amino acids. Trimming left V 1 base short and J 6 bases short, with 7 bases between. Written as DNA, the CDR3 is TGCGCCAGCAGCTTGATTTCGGATGGCTACACCTTC. Its translation: CASSLISDGYTF.

The count of this clone is one. The CDR3 DNA reads TGTGCCAGCAGTCCACGACTAGCGGGGGGGAGGGTTGAGCAGTTCTTC. Translation gives CASSPRLAGGRVEQFF. This chain joins TRBV27 and TRBJ2-1, with TRBD2 identical over 14 bases. This CDR3 is built from 16 residues. Germline CDR1 is MNHEY and CDR2 is SMNVEV (reference sequence). Germline trimming cut 5 bases from V and 9 bases from J; bases unmatched to any gene: 9.

The chain links TRBV27 to TRBJ1-5, with D tentatively TRBD1 (6 bases). CDR1 is MNHEY and CDR2 is SMNVEV in the germline V gene (reference sequence). This CDR3 region has 15 residues. The V gene lost 0 bases and the J gene lost 9 bases, with 15 bases spanning the gap. The CDR3 nucleotides are TGTGCCAGCAGTTTATCAGGGGGGGCCCTTTGGCCCCAGCATTTT. Protein: CASSLSGGALWPQHF.

The gene calls are TRBV19 and TRBJ1-2, with 10 bases aligning to TRBD1. Germline lookup yields CDR1 LNHDA and CDR2 SQIVND (reference sequence). CDR3 length equals 14 residues. With V trimmed by 7 bases and J by 8 bases, 10 bases remained unmatched. The chain's CDR3 is CASTPRQGAGGYTF. For the CDR3, the DNA is TGTGCCAGTACACCCCGACAGGGGGCGGGCGGCTACACCTTC.

This chain links TRBV5-6 with TRBJ2-7, with D tentatively TRBD2 (6 bases). V lost 6 bases, J lost 0 bases, and 13 bases lay in between. This CDR3 region has 14 residues. CDR1 and CDR2 from the germline V gene are SGHDT and YYEEEE. The CDR3 sequence is CASTMGLRSYEQYV. The DNA of the CDR3 is TGTGCCAGCACCATGGGACTTCGCTCCTACGAGCAGTACGTC.

This clone has only one observation. The chain links TRBV10-3 to TRBJ1-4, with 8 bases aligning to TRBD1. Germline-derived CDR1 and CDR2 are ENHRY and SYGVKD. The CDR3 loop spans 14 amino acids. V lost 0 bases and J lost 6; bases outside the gene matches: 0. The CDR3 DNA follows: TGTGCCATCAGTGAGTCGGACAGGGATGAAAAACTGTTTTTT. Residues: CAISESDRDEKLFF.

This clone has just a few counts. This chain connects TRBV7-9 to TRBJ1-4, with D unclear. The CDR3 length is 15 residues. Trimming stripped 2 bases from V and 5 bases from J, with 12 bases between. CDR1 is SEHNR and CDR2 is FQNEAQ in the germline V gene (reference sequence). CDR3 in amino acids: CASSLLASPNEKLFF. In DNA form, the CDR3 reads TGTGCCAGCAGCTTACTGGCTAGCCCGAATGAAAAACTGTTTTTT. The full variable domain, in which reference TRBV7-9 and TRBJ1-4 provide the parts outside the CDR3, is DTGVSQNPRHKITKRGQNVTFRCDPISEHNRLYWYRQTLGQGPEFLTYFQNEAQLEKSRLLSDRFSAERPKGSFSTLEIQRTEQGDSAMYLCASSLLASPNEKLFFGSGTQLSVL.

The CDR3, as DNA: TGTGTACAACCGGGACAGGGTACTGGCTACACCTTC. Residues: CVQPGQGTGYTF. This rearrangement joins TRBV10-3 to TRBJ1-2, with 9 bases lining up with TRBD1. Germline CDR1 reads ENHRY; CDR2 reads SYGVKD. The CDR3 is made up of 12 amino acids.

The V call is TRBV10-3, the J call TRBJ1-6; D not resolved. V lost 0 bases, J lost 0 bases, and 6 bases lay in between. The CDR3 extends over 16 amino acids. Germline loops: CDR1 ENHRY, CDR2 SYGVKD. CDR3 region: CAISESRGSYNSPLHF. CDR3 nucleotides: TGTGCCATCAGTGAGTCGCGAGGCTCCTATAATTCACCCCTCCACTTT.

The chain carries TRBV29-1 and TRBJ2-3; D ambiguous. Germline V lookup: CDR1 SQVTM, CDR2 ANQGSEA. This CDR3 is 14 amino acids long. V was cut by 1 base and J by 1 base, with 9 bases left in between. CDR3 DNA sequence: TGCAGCGTTGAAGGGCGGTCGGGCACAGATACGCAGTATTTT. This encodes CSVEGRSGTDTQYF.

The rearrangement joins TRBV5-6 to TRBJ1-5; 8 bases agree with TRBD1. This CDR3 contains 18 residues. J lost 4 bases, V lost 1 base, and 13 bases had no gene match. CDR1 and CDR2 (germline): SGHDT, YYEEEE. CDR3 nucleotide sequence: TGTGCCAGCAGCTTGTTTGAGACAGGGGAAAGGGGGAATCAGCCCCAGCATTTT. Translating gives CASSLFETGERGNQPQHF.

The CDR3 region has the DNA TGTGCCAGTAAAAGGGACAGGACTTTCAATGAGCAGTTCTTC. It encodes CASKRDRTFNEQFF. This rearrangement joins TRBV19 to TRBJ2-1; 8 bases map to TRBD1. The V and J ends lost 7 bases and 6 bases, in that order; junction bases with no gene match: 8. The CDR3 is 14 residues long. CDR1 and CDR2 (germline): LNHDA, SQIVND (reference sequence).

This clone was found a few times. The chain combines TRBV5-1 with TRBJ2-3; the match to TRBD2 covers 8 bases. The trim removed 5 bases at V and 6 bases at J, leaving 14 bases unmatched. CDR1 SGHRS and CDR2 YFSETQ come from the germline V gene. The CDR3 covers 16 residues. CDR3: CASSDGGGPLTDTQYF. CDR3 DNA: TGCGCCAGCAGTGACGGCGGGGGGCCATTAACGGATACGCAGTATTTT.

The chain is built from TRBV4-3 and TRBJ1-1; TRBD1 agrees at 8 bases. Germline V gene sequence: CDR1 LGHNA, CDR2 YSLEER. This CDR3 comprises 13 residues. J was trimmed by 8 bases and V by 5 bases; bases with no gene match: 7. The CDR3 coding sequence is TGCGCCAGCAGCGCCCGACAGGGGAACGAAGCTTTCTTT. Translated, it gives CASSARQGNEAFF.

The chain carries TRBV6-1 and TRBJ1-5, with TRBD1 identical over 9 bases. Per the germline V gene, CDR1 is MNHNS and CDR2 is SASEGT. With V trimmed by 4 bases and J by 2 bases, 6 bases remained unmatched. The length of the CDR3 is 16 residues. The CDR3 sequence is CASSGTGVMGNQPQHF. For the CDR3, the DNA is TGTGCCAGCAGTGGGACAGGGGTAATGGGCAATCAGCCCCAGCATTTT.

The chain is built from TRBV28 and TRBJ1-3; D gene uncertain. In germline, CDR1 is MDHEN, CDR2 SYDVKM. V lost 9 bases and J lost 0, with 15 bases in between. The CDR3 runs 15 residues. The CDR3 coding sequence is TGTGCCAGTTGGGCCAGGCCGAGCTCTGGAAACACCATATATTTT. Its protein product is CASWARPSSGNTIYF.

This chain links TRBV5-1 with TRBJ2-3; weak D call: TRBD2 (6 bases). The germline V gene has CDR1 SGHRS and CDR2 YFSETQ. The CDR3 covers 14 residues. V lost 4 bases, J lost 1 base, and 10 bases lay in between. This CDR3 is CASSAGGGTDTQYF. The CDR3 DNA reads TGCGCCAGCAGCGCGGGCGGGGGCACAGATACGCAGTATTTT.

This clone was picked up a small number of times. This rearrangement joins TRBV5-4 to TRBJ2-1, with D maybe TRBD1 (6 bases). This CDR3 is built from 15 residues. V lost 4 bases, J lost 4 bases, and 15 bases lay in between. The germline CDR1 and CDR2 sequences are SGHNT and YYREEE (reference sequence). The CDR3 DNA reads as TGTGCCAGCAGCCACGTCAGGGGACCTTACAATGAGCAGTTCTTC. Its protein is CASSHVRGPYNEQFF.

This chain connects TRBV6-5 to TRBJ2-5; 13 bases fit TRBD2. The germline V gene encodes CDR1 MNHEY and CDR2 SVGAGI. V lost 6 bases and J lost 4; bases outside the gene matches: 2. The CDR3 consists of 14 residues. CDR3 amino acids: CASRLAGGPETQYF. The CDR3 DNA follows: TGTGCCAGCAGACTAGCGGGGGGGCCAGAGACCCAGTACTTC.

The chain uses TRBV7-3 and TRBJ1-2, with D maybe TRBD1 (5 bases). Looked up from germline, CDR1 is SGHTA and CDR2 is FQGTGA. CDR3 size: 12 residues. Deletions cut 3 bases from V and 8 bases from J, with 10 bases between. CDR3 DNA sequence: TGTGCCAGCAGCTTTCGGGGGACGGGCTACACCTTC. It encodes CASSFRGTGYTF.

This rearrangement joins TRBV7-9 to TRBJ2-2; 8 bases agree with TRBD1. In germline, CDR1 is SEHNR, CDR2 FQNEAQ (reference sequence). This CDR3 spans 17 amino acids. V shed 1 base, J shed 4 bases, and the junction held 8 bases outside the gene matches. In nucleotides, the CDR3 is TGTGCCAGCAGCTTAGGTCTTGGACAGGGAGGCACCGGGGAGCTGTTTTTT. This translates into CASSLGLGQGGTGELFF.

The rearrangement links TRBV29-1 to TRBJ2-3, with D unresolved. The CDR3 runs 12 residues. Germline values: CDR1 SQVTM, CDR2 ANQGSEA. Trimming removed 3 bases from V and 1 base from J, with 5 bases in between. The CDR3 reads CSVEQGTDTQYF. Here the CDR3 DNA reads TGCAGCGTTGAGCAGGGCACAGATACGCAGTATTTT.

The rearrangement uses TRBV5-4 and TRBJ2-6; unclear D gene. CDR3 length equals 15 residues. Trimming pared 2 bases from V and 0 bases from J, leaving 6 bases between. In germline, CDR1 is SGHNT, CDR2 YYREEE (reference sequence). The CDR3 region has the DNA TGTGCCAGCAGCTTCCCTAGCTCTGGGGCCAACGTCCTGACTTTC. Translation gives CASSFPSSGANVLTF.

This chain links TRBV11-1 with TRBJ2-4; D might be TRBD2 (7 bases). The CDR3 contains 15 residues. The V and J ends lost 5 bases and 4 bases respectively, with 15 bases between them. The V gene's germline CDR1 is SGHAT and CDR2 FQDESV (reference sequence). The CDR3 DNA reads TGTGCCAGCAGCCGGGAGGAGGGGGGGAAAAACATTCAGTACTTC. It yields the protein CASSREEGGKNIQYF.